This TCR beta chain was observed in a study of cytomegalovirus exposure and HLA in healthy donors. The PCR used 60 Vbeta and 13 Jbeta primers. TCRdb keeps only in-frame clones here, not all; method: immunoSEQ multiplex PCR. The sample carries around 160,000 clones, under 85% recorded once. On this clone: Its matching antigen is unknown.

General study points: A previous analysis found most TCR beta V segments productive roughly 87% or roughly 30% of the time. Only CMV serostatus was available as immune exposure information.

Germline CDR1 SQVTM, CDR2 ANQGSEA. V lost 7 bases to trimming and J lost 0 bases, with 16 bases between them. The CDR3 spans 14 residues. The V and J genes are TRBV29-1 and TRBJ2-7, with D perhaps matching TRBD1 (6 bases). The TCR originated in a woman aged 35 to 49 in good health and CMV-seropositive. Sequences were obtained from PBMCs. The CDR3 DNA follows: TGCAGCGCTGGGAACCAGGGGAACTCCTACGAGCAGTACTTC. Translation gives CSAGNQGNSYEQYF.